This T cell receptor beta chain was captured in a study of cytomegalovirus exposure and HLA in healthy donors (dated by TCRdb to about 2017). Broadly, across the study: A later analysis indicated that the 110 or so validation repertoires were generated on the platform also employed for the 720 or so repertoires of the first cohort. The study aimed to test whether signatures of past pathogen exposure could be identified by cataloging public T cell receptors. Besides the first cohort of under 700 subjects, a separate validation cohort made up of 120 different subjects was used. To predict cytomegalovirus infection status, the study combined high-throughput TCR immunosequencing, statistical association of individual TCRs with disease status, and machine learning. Summary of the overall study and its limitations: Most TCR sequences were seen in very few donors, while some public TCRs were found in many individuals. In vitro tests confirmed that a few of the cytomegalovirus-associated TCR beta chains recognize cytomegalovirus antigens. The classifier was reported to diagnose cytomegalovirus status with high specificity and sensitivity in both the original cohort and the validation cohort. It was suggested by the authors that the approach could potentially be generalized to other disease states and immunological phenotypes. A later analysis found that TCRs clustered in the first cohort also tended to co-occur in the 120 validation repertoires, with 94% of cluster scores above 0. The study listed 150 to 200 TCR beta chains as associated with cytomegalovirus. A later analysis had no HLA typing for the validation cohort, so co-occurrence there was scored across all 110 or so repertoires.

Per the germline V gene (reference sequence), SEHNR is the CDR1 and FQNEAQ is the CDR2. The CDR3 goes from the cysteine to the phenylalanine over 18 residues. CDR3 DNA is the only sequence kept; it has 54 bases, read in frame from the first base. The junction shows trimming of 6 bases on V and 5 bases on J, plus 26 bases between the germline ends. The donors belonged to the validation cohort of about 110 subjects, which was separate from the approximately 680-subject first cohort. The library relied on the immunoSEQ multiplex PCR assay. The study's own analysis went as follows. A statistical classification framework was developed to diagnose cytomegalovirus status using the catalog of TCR beta chain sequences. Here the immuneACCESS table is served through TCRdb, limited to in-frame sequences with V and J called. Missing clones are a known gap in these copies; in checked studies unresolved V genes cover under half, and the rest lacks a known reason. That table is the source of V, J and clone size, and D and trimming were worked out from the DNA. Here the sample has some 190,000 clones; about nine tenths occur a single time. The ten largest clones capture approximately 7.7% of the sample.

Remarks on this clone: Its antigen specificity is not known. Base qualities are not recorded, but no much larger clone differs from it by a single base.

The chain is made from TRBV7-9 and TRBJ2-1; the D gene is possibly TRBD1 or TRBD2, with 5 bases matching each. This TCR was sampled from a man aged 25-40 years in good health and CMV-seropositive. Sequenced input: PBMCs. The DNA sequence is as follows: TGTGCCAGCAGAAGTCCCCGTCAGAGGGGAGCAGGCCACAATGAGCAGTTCTTC. The resulting protein is CASRSPRQRGAGHNEQFF.